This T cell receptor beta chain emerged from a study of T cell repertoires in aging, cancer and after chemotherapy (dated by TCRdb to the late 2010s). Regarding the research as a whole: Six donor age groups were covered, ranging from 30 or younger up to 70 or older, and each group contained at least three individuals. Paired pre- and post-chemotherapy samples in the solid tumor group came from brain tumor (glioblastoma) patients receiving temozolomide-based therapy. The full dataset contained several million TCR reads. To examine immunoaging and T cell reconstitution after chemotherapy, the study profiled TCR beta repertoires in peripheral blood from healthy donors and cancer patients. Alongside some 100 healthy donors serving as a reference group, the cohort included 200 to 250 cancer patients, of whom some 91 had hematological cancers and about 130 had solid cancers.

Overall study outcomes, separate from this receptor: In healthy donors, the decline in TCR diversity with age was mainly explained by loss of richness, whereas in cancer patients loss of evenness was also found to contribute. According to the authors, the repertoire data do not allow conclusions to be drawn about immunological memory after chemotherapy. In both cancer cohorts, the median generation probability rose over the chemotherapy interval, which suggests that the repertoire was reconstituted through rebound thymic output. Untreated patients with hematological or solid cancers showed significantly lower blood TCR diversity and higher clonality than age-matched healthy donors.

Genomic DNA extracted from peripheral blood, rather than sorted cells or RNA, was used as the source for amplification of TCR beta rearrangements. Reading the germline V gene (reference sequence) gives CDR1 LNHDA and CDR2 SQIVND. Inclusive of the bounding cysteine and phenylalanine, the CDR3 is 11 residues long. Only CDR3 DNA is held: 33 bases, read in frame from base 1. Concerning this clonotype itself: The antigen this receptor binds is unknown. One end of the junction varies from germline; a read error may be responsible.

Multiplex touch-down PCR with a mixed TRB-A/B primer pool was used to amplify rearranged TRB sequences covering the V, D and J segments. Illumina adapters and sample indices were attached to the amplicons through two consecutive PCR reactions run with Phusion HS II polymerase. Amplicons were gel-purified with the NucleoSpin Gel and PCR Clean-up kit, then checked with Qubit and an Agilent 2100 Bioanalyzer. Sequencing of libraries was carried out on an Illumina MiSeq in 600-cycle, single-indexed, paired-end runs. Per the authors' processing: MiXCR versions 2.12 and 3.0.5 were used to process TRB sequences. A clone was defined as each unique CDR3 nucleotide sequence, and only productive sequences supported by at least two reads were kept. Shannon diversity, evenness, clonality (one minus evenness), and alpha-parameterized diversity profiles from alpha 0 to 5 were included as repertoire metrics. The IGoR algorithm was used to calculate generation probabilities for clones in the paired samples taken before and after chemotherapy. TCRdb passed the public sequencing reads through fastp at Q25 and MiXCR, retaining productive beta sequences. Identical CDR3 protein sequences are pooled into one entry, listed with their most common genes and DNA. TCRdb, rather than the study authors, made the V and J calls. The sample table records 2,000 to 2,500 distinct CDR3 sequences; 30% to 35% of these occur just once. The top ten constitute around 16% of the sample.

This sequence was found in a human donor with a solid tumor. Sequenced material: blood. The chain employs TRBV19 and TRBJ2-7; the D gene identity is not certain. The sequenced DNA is TGTGCCAGTGAGGACGCCTACAAGCAGTACTTC. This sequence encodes CASEDAYKQYF. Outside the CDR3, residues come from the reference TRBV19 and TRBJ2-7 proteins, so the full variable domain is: DGGITQSPKYLFRKEGQNVTLSCEQNLNHDAMYWYRQDPGQGLRLIYYSQIVNDFQKGDIAEGYSVSREKKESFPLTVTSAQKNPTAFYLCASEDAYKQYFGPGTRLTVT.